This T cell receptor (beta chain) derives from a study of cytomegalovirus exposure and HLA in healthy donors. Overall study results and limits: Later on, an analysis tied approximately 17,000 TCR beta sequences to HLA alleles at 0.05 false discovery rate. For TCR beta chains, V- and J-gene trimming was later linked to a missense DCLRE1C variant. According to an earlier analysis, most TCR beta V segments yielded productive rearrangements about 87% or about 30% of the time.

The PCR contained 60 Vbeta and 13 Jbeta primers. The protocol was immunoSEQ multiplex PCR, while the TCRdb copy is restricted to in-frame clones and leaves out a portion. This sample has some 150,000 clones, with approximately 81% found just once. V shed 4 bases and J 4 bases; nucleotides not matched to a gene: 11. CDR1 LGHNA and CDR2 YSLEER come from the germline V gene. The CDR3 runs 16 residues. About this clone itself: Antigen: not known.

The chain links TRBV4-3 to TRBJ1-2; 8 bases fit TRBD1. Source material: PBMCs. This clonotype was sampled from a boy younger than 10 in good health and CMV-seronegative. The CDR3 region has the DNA TGCGCCAGCAGCCCGTTTCTGGGACAGGCTTCCTATGGCTACACCTTC. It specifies CASSPFLGQASYGYTF.